The TCR beta chain described here comes from a study of regulatory T cells in long-lasting Graves disease. With iRepertoire HTBI primers and Arm-PCR of CDR3 regions, TCR beta libraries were built. Via MiXCR, TCRdb re-called the multiplex PCR reads, giving one row per CDR3 protein. The sample yields 600,000 to 800,000 distinct CDR3 sequences, approximately 29% seen once. Time point reported: persistent/refractory GD, antithyroid drugs over 5 years with positive TRAb. The authors made the TCR library using RNA they extracted from PBMCs. Criteria from the American Thyroid Association guidelines were applied to diagnose Graves' disease. As a group, patients came from one endocrinology department in Xi'an, China. As regards this clonotype: Its antigen is not identified.

Study-wide findings and caveats: TCR diversity was lower in persistent than newly diagnosed Graves' disease. TRBV28 was favored in persistent disease, as were TRBJ1-2 and TRBJ2-5.

CDR1 MNHEY and CDR2 SMNVEV come from the germline V gene (reference sequence). The CDR3 covers 14 residues. Trimming cost V 5 bases and J 3 bases, with 13 bases left between them. The receptor comes from a female donor with Graves disease. The gene calls are TRBV27 and TRBJ1-2, with a possible D match to TRBD1 (5 bases). Sequencing was performed on peripheral blood mononuclear cells (PBMCs), taken when the disease was refractory, from a patient treated with antithyroid drugs. For the CDR3, the DNA is TGTGCCAGCAGTCCGGGGGAGGGGTACTATGGCTACACCTTC. Its translation: CASSPGEGYYGYTF.